This TCR beta chain was documented in a study of neurological immune-mediated disorders. The CDR3 length is 15 residues. Germline CDR1 is SGHRS and CDR2 is YFSETQ. Trimming cost V 3 bases and J 1 base; bases outside gene matches: 5. Each CDR3 protein is one row after TCRdb ran MiXCR on the 5' RACE reads. The sample shows about 74,000 distinct CDR3 sequences, around 5.2% of them seen only once. This clonotype was counted ten times or more. Sequencing input: PBMCs. The chain couples TRBV5-1 to TRBJ2-3; 7 nucleotides match TRBD2. The TCR was taken from a young man with multiple sclerosis. The CDR3 loop is CASSWGSGGTDTQYF. CDR3 DNA: TGCGCCAGCAGCTGGGGAAGCGGGGGCACAGATACGCAGTATTTT.